This T cell receptor (beta chain) was observed in a study of T cell changes during pregnancy in multiple sclerosis. Generated by immunoSEQ multiplex PCR, the TCRdb table keeps only in-frame clones and is missing some. The table has more than 45,000 clones, 92% seen once. Germline V gene sequence: CDR1 SNHLY, CDR2 FYNNEI. V was shortened by 7 bases and J by 0 bases, with 18 bases between the two germline ends. CDR3 length: 16 residues. This chain connects TRBV2 to TRBJ1-1, with D possibly matching TRBD1 (5 bases). The TCR was taken from a female donor with multiple sclerosis, enrolled in a pregnancy study. The sample in question was CD4+ T cells from peripheral blood mononuclear cells, obtained after pregnancy. The CDR3 DNA follows: TGTGCCAGCACGACCCACTGGGGGGTTTTGAACACTGAAGCTTTCTTT. Its protein is CASTTHWGVLNTEAFF.